Described below is a single T cell receptor beta chain sequence and its context. This clonotype was picked up a small number of times. Its antigen is currently not known. No clone much larger than this one lies a single base away; base qualities are absent. The sample is drawn from a study of Graves' ophthalmopathy and Graves' hyperthyroidism (dated by TCRdb to 2016 to 2019). Notes on the research overall: Peripheral blood samples were taken at the time of initial diagnosis, before any treatment was given. The study used signatures of the TCR beta repertoire to tell Graves' ophthalmopathy apart from Graves' hyperthyroidism and to predict which patients would progress to ophthalmopathy. In total, approximately 130 blood samples were TCR-sequenced: approximately 42 ophthalmopathy, under 80 hyperthyroidism and approximately 17 hyperthyroidism-to-ophthalmopathy patients. To explore V-J signatures distinguishing ophthalmopathy from hyperthyroidism, a discovery set of more than 95 patients (43 ophthalmopathy, around 55 stable hyperthyroidism) was enrolled. The independent validation cohort included about 19 hyperthyroidism patients plus 17 patients who later progressed from hyperthyroidism to ophthalmopathy. In more than five hyperthyroidism patients, T-cell repertoires of thyroid tissue and blood were compared. Following sampling, methimazole starting at 30 mg daily was administered to hyperthyroidism patients, and high-dose intravenous methylprednisolone was administered to ophthalmopathy patients. The 100 discovery patients were divided at random into training and test sets in a 7:3 ratio.

Patients with ophthalmopathy had moderately to severely active disease, with a Clinical Activity Score of 3 or more, a NOSPECS grade of 4 or more, and a disease duration of less than 3 months. Patients were excluded if they had other autoimmune diseases, uncontrolled infections, pregnancy or lactation. Diagnosis relied on clinical symptoms, serum thyroxine, TRAb, thyroid ultrasound and orbital computed tomography. Ficoll-Paque density gradient centrifugation was used to isolate PBMCs from about 9.4 ml of fresh peripheral blood. Total RNA was extracted with Trizol reagent and quality-checked on an Agilent 2100 Bioanalyzer. For repertoire sequencing, the TCR beta CDR3 regions were amplified from RNA transcripts. The first round was an RT-PCR using HTBI primers with the Qiagen OneStep RT-PCR kit, and this first round was followed by a second-round multiplex PCR, then size selection and purification. Sequencing of the libraries was carried out on an Illumina HiSeq2000 in paired-end mode with 100 bp reads. The paper's data handling went like this. Reads were processed with SOAPnuke, discarding reads with adapters, uncalled bases, mean Phred below 15, or no exact constant-primer or identifier match. High-quality paired reads were merged with COPE v1.2.5. Unique nucleotide sequences were defined as clonotypes and aligned to IMGT TRB V, D and J references using MiTCR v1.1. The analysis was limited to V-J combinations with a frequency above 0.0001, which together covered just over 98% of the repertoires. For each V-J combination, a TCR clonal expansion and chaos score was defined as the ratio of F50 clonal expansion to chaos observed in the TCRdist matrix. Welch's t-statistics and random forest were used to narrow the features down to about a dozen V-J combinations, which were then fed into a naive Bayes classifier. The Morisita-Horn index was used to measure how similar the thyroid and blood repertoires were. TCRdb redid the processing of the public reads, applying fastp at Q25 and MiXCR, and retained in-frame beta chains. Rows are combined by CDR3 protein, so each entry shows the most common genes and DNA. The V and J calls and clone size come from TCRdb's table, not from the authors' own analysis. This sample holds about 410,000 distinct CDR3 sequences; 15% to 20% were observed only once. The ten largest account for more than 1.5% of the sample.

Trimming leaves V shorter by 5 bases and J shorter by 4 bases, with the junction holding 14 bases beyond the gene matches. The CDR3 sequence holds 17 residues, the cysteine and phenylalanine included. The read is trimmed to its CDR3 DNA, 51 bases read in frame from base 1. Overall results and qualifications from the work: Most expanded thyroid clonotypes with a frequency above 0.001 also appeared in blood, which suggests that blood repertoires may reflect the immune response in the thyroid. In cross-validation, the 13-signature model distinguished ophthalmopathy from stable hyperthyroidism with nearly 90% sensitivity and about 81% specificity, and in the test set the corresponding values were roughly 80% and 75%. No statistical method was used to set the sample size in advance, and the investigators knew which group each participant was assigned to. In validation, the model predicted ophthalmopathy progression with roughly 68% sensitivity and approximately 75% specificity; some twelve predicted patients were CT-confirmed with GO in a median of 6.5 months.

The origin of this receptor is a woman aged 18-29 years with Graves' ophthalmopathy. Donor details come from another sample of the same person, matched by shared clones. The sequence links TRBV12-3 or TRBV12-4 to TRBJ1-5, with 7 junctional bases fitting TRBD1. The sequenced material came from peripheral blood. The nucleotide sequence reads as follows: TGTGCCAGCAGTCCCGGAAACAGGGGCCGAAGGAATCAGCCCCAGCATTTT. The translation is CASSPGNRGRRNQPQHF.